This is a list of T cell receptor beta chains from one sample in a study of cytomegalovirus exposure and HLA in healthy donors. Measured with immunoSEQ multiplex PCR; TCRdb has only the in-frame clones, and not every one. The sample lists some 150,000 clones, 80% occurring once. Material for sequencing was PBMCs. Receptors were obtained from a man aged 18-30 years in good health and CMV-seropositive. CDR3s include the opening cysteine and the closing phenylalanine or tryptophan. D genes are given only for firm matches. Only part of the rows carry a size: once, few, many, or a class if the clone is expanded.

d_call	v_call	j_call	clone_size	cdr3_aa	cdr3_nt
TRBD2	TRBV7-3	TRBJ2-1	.	CASSPRGGSYNEQFF	TGTGCCAGCAGCCCCCGGGGGGGGTCCTACAATGAGCAGTTCTTC
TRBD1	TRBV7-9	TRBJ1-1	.	CASRGTGYDNPEAFF	TGTGCCAGCAGAGGGACAGGGTATGATAACCCTGAAGCTTTCTTT
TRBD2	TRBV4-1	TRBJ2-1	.	CASSQISSGGARGMNEQFF	TGCGCCAGCAGCCAAATATCCAGCGGGGGGGCCCGCGGGATGAATGAGCAGTTCTTC
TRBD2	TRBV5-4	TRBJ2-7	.	CASSLASGMGRWEQYF	TGTGCCAGCAGCTTGGCTAGCGGGATGGGCCGGTGGGAGCAGTACTTC
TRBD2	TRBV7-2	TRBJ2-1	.	CASSRDYYSGEQFF	TGTGCCAGCAGCCGGGACTACTACAGTGGTGAGCAGTTCTTC
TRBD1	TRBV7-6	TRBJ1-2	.	CASSPGTGIGYTF	TGTGCCAGCAGCCCAGGGACAGGCATCGGCTACACCTTC
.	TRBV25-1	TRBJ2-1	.	CASSASYNEQFF	TGTGCCAGCAGTGCATCCTACAATGAGCAGTTCTTC
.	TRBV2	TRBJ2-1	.	CASSFMGGPYNEQFF	TGTGCCAGCAGTTTTATGGGAGGCCCCTACAATGAGCAGTTCTTC
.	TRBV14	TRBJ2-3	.	CASSLWASGGVDTQYF	TGTGCCAGCAGCTTATGGGCCTCCGGGGGAGTAGATACGCAGTATTTT
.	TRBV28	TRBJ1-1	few	CASSADSMNTEAFF	TGTGCCAGCAGTGCGGACAGCATGAACACTGAAGCTTTCTTT
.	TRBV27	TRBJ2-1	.	CASSFSRGSSYNEQFF	TGTGCCAGCAGTTTCAGTAGGGGGAGCTCCTACAATGAGCAGTTCTTC
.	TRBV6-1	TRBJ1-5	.	CASSEVWREDQPQHF	TGTGCCAGCAGTGAAGTGTGGAGGGAAGATCAGCCCCAGCATTTT
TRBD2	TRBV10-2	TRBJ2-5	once	CASSLTSGTQETQYF	TGCGCCAGCAGTTTGACTAGCGGGACACAAGAGACCCAGTACTTC
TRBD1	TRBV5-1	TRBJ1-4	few	CASSLGTGLYEKLFF	TGCGCCAGCAGCTTGGGGACAGGGTTGTATGAAAAACTGTTTTTT
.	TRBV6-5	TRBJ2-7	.	CASSYGGRHSYEQYF	TGTGCCAGCAGTTACGGAGGCCGTCACTCCTACGAGCAGTACTTC
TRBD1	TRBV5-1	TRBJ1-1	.	CASSLGGGNTEAFF	TGCGCCAGCAGCTTAGGAGGGGGCAACACTGAAGCTTTCTTT
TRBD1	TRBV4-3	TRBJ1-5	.	CASSQDGLSTGNQPQHF	TGCGCCAGCAGCCAAGATGGTTTATCGACAGGGAATCAGCCCCAGCATTTT
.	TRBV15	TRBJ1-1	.	CATSREQGPGTEAFF	TGTGCCACCAGCAGGGAACAGGGCCCAGGGACTGAAGCTTTCTTT
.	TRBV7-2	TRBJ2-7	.	CASSLADLGSWYF	TGTGCCAGCAGCTTAGCGGACCTCGGGAGTTGGTACTTC
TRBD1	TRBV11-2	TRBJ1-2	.	CASSFPDRGFGYTF	TGTGCCAGCAGCTTCCCGGACAGGGGGTTCGGCTACACCTTC
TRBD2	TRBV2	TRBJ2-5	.	CASIIASGARETQYF	TGTGCCAGCATAATCGCTAGCGGGGCAAGGGAGACCCAGTACTTC
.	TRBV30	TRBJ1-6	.	CAWSARDSRGSPLHF	TGTGCCTGGAGCGCGAGGGACTCCCGGGGGTCACCCCTCCACTTT
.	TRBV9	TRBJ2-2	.	CASSTDTNTGELFF	TGTGCCAGCAGCACCGACACCAACACCGGGGAGCTGTTTTTT
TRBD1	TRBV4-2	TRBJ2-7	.	CASSQAGTGNYEQYF	TGTGCCAGCAGCCAAGCTGGGACAGGGAACTACGAGCAGTACTTC
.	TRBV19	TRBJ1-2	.	CATTGTPRSYGYTF	TGTGCCACCACCGGGACACCAAGGAGCTATGGCTACACCTTC
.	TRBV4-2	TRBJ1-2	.	CASSQVTQGHPVGGYTF	TGTGCCAGCAGCCAAGTTACTCAGGGACACCCGGTGGGTGGCTACACCTTC
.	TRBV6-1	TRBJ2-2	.	CASSDMGREAGELFF	TGTGCCAGCAGTGATATGGGCAGGGAGGCCGGGGAGCTGTTTTTT
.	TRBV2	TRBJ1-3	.	CASSADSISGNTIYF	TGTGCCAGCAGTGCGGACAGTATATCTGGAAACACCATATATTTT
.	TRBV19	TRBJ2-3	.	CASSLQTGHTDTQYF	TGTGCCAGTAGTCTCCAGACTGGCCACACAGATACGCAGTATTTT
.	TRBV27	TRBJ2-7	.	CASSWAGEGEQYF	TGTGCCAGCAGTTGGGCAGGGGAGGGCGAGCAGTACTTC
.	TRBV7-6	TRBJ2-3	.	CASSPGRGHTDTQYF	TGTGCCAGCAGCCCAGGTAGGGGCCACACAGATACGCAGTATTTT
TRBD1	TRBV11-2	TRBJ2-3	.	CASSTPLRDRHTDTQYF	TGTGCCAGCAGCACCCCTTTGAGGGACAGGCATACAGATACGCAGTATTTT